The 8 T cell receptor beta chains presented below share a single source sample, sequenced in a study of shared clonotypes between healthy human individuals (dated by TCRdb to the early 2020s). The method behind the library was the immunoSEQ multiplex PCR assay. TCRdb obtained this table from immuneACCESS and retained in-frame rearrangements with V and J assigned. These tables miss some clones; where compared with another copy, unresolved V genes account for less than half of the shortfall, and the remainder is unexplained. The sample profile shows roughly 500,000 clones; less than 80% of them were found once. The ten most abundant clones make up under 15% of the sample. Specimen: PBMCs. Source of these receptors: a woman aged 40 to 49 in good health. Some clones in this sample may be carry-over from other donors' samples.

This clone was recorded at least ten times. Other nucleotide sequences in the sample specify the same CDR3. V usage is TRBV6-5 and J usage is TRBJ2-6; D remains unclear. V was cut by 11 bases and J by 2 bases, with 16 bases left in between. This CDR3 has 15 residues. Germline CDR1 and CDR2: MNHEY and SVGAGI. The CDR3 loop is CAAGRALTGANVLTF. For the CDR3, the DNA is TGTGCCGCTGGACGGGCACTTACTGGGGCCAACGTCCTGACTTTC.

V gene TRBV5-8 combines with J gene TRBJ1-1; the D gene is possibly TRBD1 (5 bases). The CDR3 has 14 residues. V was cut by 0 bases and J by 5 bases, with 11 bases left in between. CDR1 and CDR2 (germline): SGHTS, YDEGEE. In nucleotides, the CDR3 is TGTGCCAGCAGCTTGGATGGGACGCTTACTGAAGCTTTCTTT. This translates into CASSLDGTLTEAFF.

On this clone itself: A far larger clone differs by one base, so this is likely a read error. This rearrangement joins TRBV25-1 to TRBJ2-7; 11 nucleotides line up with TRBD1. V was pared by 7 bases and J by 3 bases, with 8 bases of the junction left unmatched. Per the germline V gene, CDR1 is MGHDK and CDR2 is SYGVNS. The CDR3 loop spans 15 amino acids. CDR3 sequence reads: CASNEFGTGGYEQYF. The CDR3 DNA follows: TGTGCCAGCAATGAGTTCGGGACAGGGGGCTACGAGCAGTACTTC.

In this sample, this clone turned up many times. Other DNA sequences of this sample code for an identical CDR3. This rearrangement joins TRBV25-1 to TRBJ1-1, with D maybe TRBD1 (5 bases). Trimming removed 7 bases from V and 6 bases from J, with 12 bases in between. Germline CDR1 is MGHDK and CDR2 is SYGVNS. The CDR3 extends over 12 amino acids. As DNA, the CDR3 is TGTGCCAGCAAGGAGGGAGGGGCTGAAGCTTTCTTT. Its protein is CASKEGGAEAFF.

The sample holds one count of this clone. V gene TRBV7-9 combines with J gene TRBJ2-1; TRBD2 agrees at 9 bases. V shed 4 bases and J 8 bases; nucleotides not matched to a gene: 9. Germline values: CDR1 SEHNR, CDR2 FQNEAQ (reference sequence). The CDR3 extends over 15 amino acids. Written as DNA, the CDR3 is TGTGCCAGCAGCTCCCGGACTAGCGAGAGGTATGAGCAGTTCTTC. Translating gives CASSSRTSERYEQFF.

This clone occurred once. The CDR3: CASSETGRNTEAFF. The CDR3 DNA is TGTGCCAGCAGTGAAACAGGGAGGAACACTGAAGCTTTCTTT. The V and J genes are TRBV6-5 and TRBJ1-1; TRBD1 is a possible D gene (6 bases). The CDR3 covers 14 residues. The germline gives CDR1 MNHEY, CDR2 SVGAGI. V was clipped by 5 bases and J by 1 base, with 11 bases between them.

This clone was detected only a few times. V usage is TRBV30 and J usage is TRBJ1-6, with a possible D match to TRBD1 (5 bases). Germline V gene sequence: CDR1 GTSNPN, CDR2 SVGIG (reference sequence). The CDR3 consists of 14 residues. V lost 5 bases to trimming and J lost 8 bases, with 16 bases between them. The chain's CDR3 is CAWDAGTDHSPLHF. The DNA of the CDR3 is TGTGCCTGGGACGCCGGGACCGACCATTCACCCCTCCACTTT.

CDR3 sequence: CASRPSLVSHEQYF. In DNA form, the CDR3 reads TGTGCCAGCAGGCCCTCACTAGTGTCTCACGAGCAGTACTTC. The V call is TRBV6-5, the J call TRBJ2-7, with D possibly TRBD2 on 5 matching bases. The CDR3 covers 14 residues. V shed 6 bases and J shed 5 bases, with 17 bases lying between them. From germline, CDR1 is MNHEY and CDR2 SVGAGI.